Below are 26 T cell receptor beta chains sequenced from a single sample in a study of T-cell reconstitution after alpha-beta-depleted transplantation in children. As it was prepared, the TCRbeta library received unique molecular identifiers. From the PCR reads, TCRdb called clonotypes with MiXCR, one entry per CDR3 protein. This sample carries fewer than 700,000 distinct CDR3 sequences, approximately 12% of them seen once, and the ten largest clones take over 2%. This material consisted of PBMCs, mostly from graft donor cells, taken 360 days after TCRalphabeta/CD19-depleted stem cell transplant. The receptor source for this set is a male patient younger than 18 who had a stem cell transplant for acute myeloid leukemia, so the T cells may come from the graft donor.

The CDR3 DNA reads as TGTGCCAGCACCCCATGGCGGGGAAAACTGTTTTTT. As protein: CASTPWRGKLFF. The genes are TRBV28 and TRBJ1-4; D gene unclear. V gave up 7 bases and J gave up 10 bases, with 13 bases separating them. This CDR3 contains 12 residues. Per germline, CDR1 MDHEN and CDR2 SYDVKM.

This clonotype has ten or more counts. The chain joins TRBV6-2 or TRBV6-3 to TRBJ2-3, with D hard to call. Germline V gene lookup returns CDR1 MNHEY and CDR2 SVGEGT. This CDR3 contains 14 residues. The V end lost 5 bases, the J end lost 3 bases, and 12 bases lay between the germline ends. The CDR3 bases are TGTGCCAGCAGTCAACTGGGCTGGACAGATACGCAGTATTTT. Translated, it gives CASSQLGWTDTQYF.

The chain has TRBV4-3 and TRBJ2-2; D is unresolved. The V end lost 1 base, the J end lost 3 bases, and 9 bases lay between the germline ends. The V gene's germline CDR1 is LGHNA and CDR2 YSLEER. The CDR3 has 15 amino acids. CDR3 sequence reads: CASSQAPSDTGELFF. In nucleotides, the CDR3 is TGCGCCAGCAGCCAAGCCCCGAGTGACACCGGGGAGCTGTTTTTT.

A few counts support this clonotype. This rearrangement joins TRBV12-3 or TRBV12-4 to TRBJ2-7; no clear D. This CDR3 spans 14 amino acids. Deletions cut 8 bases from V and 3 bases from J, with 17 bases between. The CDR3 bases are TGTGCCAGCTCCCGACCTGGTGGTATCTACGAGCAGTACTTC. Translation gives CASSRPGGIYEQYF.

This clonotype was counted a few times. J is TRBJ2-7 and V is TRBV28; unclear D gene. The CDR3 consists of 18 residues. Germline V gene lookup returns CDR1 MDHEN and CDR2 SYDVKM. Trimming cost V 1 base and J 2 bases, with 21 bases left between them. In DNA, the CDR3 is TGTGCCAGCAGTTTATATCCCTCTTATGCTGCCTCCGCCTACGAGCAGTACTTC. Translation gives CASSLYPSYAASAYEQYF.

This clonotype came up many times. The chain joins TRBV20-1 to TRBJ1-2; no clear D gene. The CDR3 is made up of 16 amino acids. CDR1 is DFQATT and CDR2 is SNEGSKA in the germline V gene (reference sequence). V was trimmed by 0 bases and J by 1 base, leaving 15 bases between them. The CDR3 region has the DNA TGCAGTGCTAGAGATCGTCAGACCATGATTAACTATGGCTACACCTTC. This translates into CSARDRQTMINYGYTF.

The rearrangement joins TRBV20-1 to TRBJ1-3; a possible D gene is TRBD1 (5 bases). This CDR3 is 13 amino acids long. CDR1 is DFQATT and CDR2 is SNEGSKA in the germline V gene (reference sequence). Trimming stripped 5 bases from V and 3 bases from J, with 11 bases between. This chain's CDR3 is CSAGRDGGNTIYF. The CDR3 DNA sequence: TGCAGTGCTGGCCGGGACGGTGGAAACACCATATATTTT.

There are a few counts of this clonotype. The chain carries TRBV4-1 and TRBJ2-1; 9 nucleotides align to TRBD2. Germline lookup yields CDR1 MGHRA and CDR2 YSYEKL. J was trimmed by 2 bases and V by 1 base; bases with no gene match: 9. This CDR3 region has 18 residues. CDR3 residues: CASSQGGLSGRTYNEQFF. In nucleotides, the CDR3 is TGCGCCAGCAGCCAAGGAGGTCTTAGCGGGAGAACCTACAATGAGCAGTTCTTC.

V and J are TRBV15 and TRBJ2-6; no reliable D call. Trimming stripped 0 bases from V and 0 bases from J, with 12 bases between. In germline, CDR1 is LNHNV, CDR2 YYDKDF (reference sequence). The CDR3 spans 18 residues. The CDR3 here is CATSRDPRSTSGANVLTF. In DNA form, the CDR3 reads TGTGCCACCAGCAGAGATCCCCGCAGTACCTCTGGGGCCAACGTCCTGACTTTC.

This clonotype has a handful of counts. The rearrangement uses TRBV4-3 and TRBJ2-1, with a tentative D call TRBD1 (5 bases). Deletions cut 4 bases from V and 0 bases from J, with 19 bases between. This CDR3 spans 18 amino acids. Germline V gene lookup returns CDR1 LGHNA and CDR2 YSLEER. CDR3 bases: TGCGCCAGCAGCCCAGCCGCAGGGTTCCTCAGCTCCTACAATGAGCAGTTCTTC. It encodes CASSPAAGFLSSYNEQFF.

There are many counts of this clonotype. The chain is built from TRBV29-1 and TRBJ2-6; D is uncertain. CDR3 length equals 14 residues. Germline loops: CDR1 SQVTM, CDR2 ANQGSEA. V dropped 5 bases and J dropped 4 bases, with 12 bases sitting between them. CDR3 region: CSVMSGPGANVLTF. DNA of the CDR3: TGCAGCGTTATGTCCGGGCCCGGGGCCAACGTCCTGACTTTC.

The V gene is TRBV9, the J gene TRBJ1-5, with a weak D call TRBD1 (6 bases). There are 13 residues in the CDR3. V dropped 2 bases and J dropped 9 bases, with 12 bases sitting between them. Germline V gene lookup returns CDR1 SGDLS and CDR2 YYNGEE. In DNA, the CDR3 is TGTGCCAGCAGCGTGGGACTGACAGGGCCCCAGCATTTT. It is translated as CASSVGLTGPQHF.

This clonotype was seen a few times. The chain has TRBV9 and TRBJ2-7, with TRBD2 identical over 7 bases. The CDR3 consists of 16 residues. J was trimmed by 2 bases and V by 0 bases; bases with no gene match: 8. CDR1 is SGDLS and CDR2 is YYNGEE in the germline V gene. The CDR3 DNA reads TGTGCCAGCAGCGTAGAGGCCCTAGCGGCCCCCTACGAGCAGTACTTC. Residues: CASSVEALAAPYEQYF.

The chain has TRBV12-3 or TRBV12-4 and TRBJ2-5; D unresolved. The CDR3 contains 14 residues. Trimming left V 4 bases short and J 5 bases short, with 14 bases between. Written as DNA, the CDR3 is TGTGCCAGCAGTTCCAAGGGCCATCCGGAGACCCAGTACTTC. Residues: CASSSKGHPETQYF.

This clonotype has more than one count but fewer than ten. V gene TRBV5-1 combines with J gene TRBJ2-1; a weak D match, TRBD2 (6 bases). Germline V CDR1 and CDR2: SGHRS, YFSETQ. Trimming left V 4 bases short and J 4 bases short, with 9 bases between. The CDR3 loop spans 13 amino acids. DNA of the CDR3: TGCGCCAGCAGCATAGCGGATTACAATGAGCAGTTCTTC. It specifies CASSIADYNEQFF.

Ten or more counts support this clonotype. This sequence joins TRBV2 and TRBJ2-3, with unresolved D. This CDR3 spans 13 amino acids. Trimming pared 7 bases from V and 1 base from J, leaving 9 bases between. The germline V gene encodes CDR1 SNHLY and CDR2 FYNNEI. The CDR3 protein is CASKDPRTDTQYF. The DNA for the CDR3 is TGTGCCAGCAAGGATCCCCGCACAGATACGCAGTATTTT.

This clonotype has only a few counts. This rearrangement joins TRBV4-3 to TRBJ2-1; possible D gene TRBD1, 5 bases. The germline V gene encodes CDR1 LGHNA and CDR2 YSLEER. V shed 1 base and J shed 7 bases, with 20 bases lying between them. This CDR3 is 17 amino acids long. CDR3 DNA: TGCGCCAGCAGCCAAGGGTTCCGAACAGGCTTTATAAATGAGCAGTTCTTC. It translates to CASSQGFRTGFINEQFF.

The genes are TRBV27 and TRBJ2-7, with D possibly TRBD2 on 6 matching bases. The CDR3 consists of 20 residues. Looked up from germline, CDR1 is MNHEY and CDR2 is SMNVEV (reference sequence). Trimming took 2 bases from V and 0 from J, leaving 26 bases between them. The CDR3 nucleotides read TGTGCCAGCAGTTTACAAATGATTCATGCGGGACCGCCCAGCTCCTACGAGCAGTACTTC. Amino acids: CASSLQMIHAGPPSSYEQYF.

This clonotype was detected ten times or more. The gene calls are TRBV5-1 and TRBJ2-1, with TRBD2 as a possible D gene (6 bases). V dropped 1 base and J dropped 4 bases, with 6 bases sitting between them. Germline values: CDR1 SGHRS, CDR2 YFSETQ. This CDR3 contains 13 residues. The CDR3 DNA sequence: TGCGCCAGCAGCTTGCGGGAGTACAATGAGCAGTTCTTC. Its translation: CASSLREYNEQFF.

This clonotype has just a few counts. This rearrangement joins TRBV3-1 to TRBJ2-1; the D gene is possibly TRBD2 (6 bases). The length of the CDR3 is 15 residues. The V end lost 1 base, the J end lost 7 bases, and 14 bases lay between the germline ends. Germline V CDR1 and CDR2: LGHDT, YNNKEL (reference sequence). CDR3 coding DNA: TGTGCCAGCAGCCAAGTTAATGGGACTTCAAATGAGCAGTTCTTC. Translating it yields CASSQVNGTSNEQFF.

The chain has TRBV29-1 and TRBJ2-5; TRBD1 is a possible D gene (6 bases). The CDR3 spans 15 residues. The V and J ends lost 3 bases and 1 base respectively, with 15 bases between them. CDR1 is SQVTM, CDR2 ANQGSEA, per germline. Here the CDR3 reads CSVDARGTPQETQYF. DNA of the CDR3: TGCAGCGTTGACGCCAGGGGTACTCCCCAAGAGACCCAGTACTTC.

This clonotype has at least ten counts. The V gene is TRBV29-1, the J gene TRBJ2-6; no definite D call. Trimming took off 6 bases at V and 1 base at J, with 13 bases between the two ends. The CDR3 length is 15 residues. Germline-derived CDR1 and CDR2 are SQVTM and ANQGSEA. The CDR3 nucleotides are TGCAGCGTCGCACTAAGCCCTTCTGGGGCCAACGTCCTGACTTTC. Translation: CSVALSPSGANVLTF.

This clonotype came up many times. The chain combines TRBV29-1 with TRBJ2-7; D remains unclear. The ends were cut back, 5 bases at V and 2 bases at J, with 13 bases in the middle. The CDR3 length is 13 residues. Germline CDR1 is SQVTM and CDR2 is ANQGSEA. Here the CDR3 reads CSVSRRLTYEQYF. CDR3 DNA: TGCAGCGTTTCCAGAAGGTTGACCTACGAGCAGTACTTC.

This clonotype showed up many times. J is TRBJ2-7 and V is TRBV20-1, with 9 bases aligning to TRBD2. The CDR3 contains 14 residues. Germline lookup yields CDR1 DFQATT and CDR2 SNEGSKA (reference sequence). V was clipped by 1 base and J by 6 bases; unmatched bases: 7. CDR3 nucleotides: TGCAGTGCTAGAGTTCTAGCGGGACTCGGCGAGCAGTACTTC. The encoded protein is CSARVLAGLGEQYF.

This clonotype came up a few times. The CDR3: CASSLIAGLSYEQYF. The CDR3 DNA reads as TGTGCCAGCAGTTTAATTGCGGGATTGTCCTACGAGCAGTACTTC. The rearrangement joins TRBV12-3 or TRBV12-4 to TRBJ2-7, with D possibly matching TRBD2 (6 bases). V lost 2 bases, J lost 1 base, and 12 bases lay in between. This CDR3 contains 15 residues.

There are many counts of this clonotype. The chain joins TRBV6-2 or TRBV6-3 to TRBJ2-7, with a possible D match to TRBD2 (6 bases). The CDR3 totals 14 residues. With 2 bases removed from V and 0 bases from J, the gap between germline ends came to 8 bases. Germline assignment: CDR1 MNHEY and CDR2 SVGEGT. The CDR3, as DNA: TGTGCCAGCAGTTACGCGGGGTACTCCTACGAGCAGTACTTC. Protein: CASSYAGYSYEQYF.